These T cell receptor beta chains were read from a single sample in a study of metastatic and nonmetastatic thyroid tumors. TCRdb re-called the PCR reads with MiXCR. The data contain over 50,000 clones, almost 30% of them singletons. The sample was blood. Receptor source: a female donor with papillary thyroid cancer or a benign thyroid nodule (not recorded which). Some clones in this sample may be carry-over from other donors' samples. Both conserved end residues are trimmed from each CDR3. The order of the fields is J gene, D gene, V gene, CDR3 protein. The D gene is left open where the match is weak.

J gene: TRBJ1-2
D gene: TRBD1
V gene: TRBV27
CDR3 protein: ASRSGGRGFYGYT

J gene: TRBJ2-5
D gene: TRBD2
V gene: TRBV19
CDR3 protein: ASSRLAGAETQY

J gene: TRBJ2-2
D gene: TRBD1
V gene: TRBV27
CDR3 protein: ASSYRGATGELF

J gene: TRBJ2-3
D gene: TRBD2
V gene: TRBV6-1
CDR3 protein: ASRTSGTDTQY

J gene: TRBJ2-3
D gene: NA
V gene: TRBV20-1
CDR3 protein: SARAGEAVDTQY

J gene: TRBJ2-5
D gene: TRBD1
V gene: TRBV28
CDR3 protein: ASSLPGTAQETQY

J gene: TRBJ2-2
D gene: TRBD2
V gene: TRBV11-2
CDR3 protein: ASSFRLAGNTGELF

J gene: TRBJ1-5
D gene: NA
V gene: TRBV30
CDR3 protein: AWSVRDKNQPQH

J gene: TRBJ1-1
D gene: NA
V gene: TRBV6-1
CDR3 protein: ASRYQGYTEAF

J gene: TRBJ2-3
D gene: NA
V gene: TRBV13
CDR3 protein: ASSQQAGETDTQY

J gene: TRBJ2-3
D gene: TRBD1
V gene: TRBV19
CDR3 protein: ASSTTGTATDTQY

J gene: TRBJ2-3
D gene: NA
V gene: TRBV5-1
CDR3 protein: ASSAQTMEDTQY

J gene: TRBJ1-1
D gene: NA
V gene: TRBV7-9
CDR3 protein: ASRFGQNTEAF

J gene: TRBJ2-1
D gene: TRBD2
V gene: TRBV12-3/TRBV12-4
CDR3 protein: ASSLKAGVSNNEQF

J gene: TRBJ2-7
D gene: TRBD1
V gene: TRBV30
CDR3 protein: AWTTGAGNYEQY